This T cell receptor (beta chain) was recorded in a study of T-cell reconstitution after alpha-beta-depleted transplantation in children. Unique molecular identifiers were incorporated when the TCRbeta library was constructed. TCRdb independently ran MiXCR on the PCR reads; one entry per CDR3 protein. The table includes hundreds of thousands of distinct CDR3 sequences, approximately 29% detected once. V lost 5 bases and J lost 4; bases outside the gene matches: 6. The CDR3 length is 14 residues. The sequence was collected from a human donor who donated a stem cell graft to a child with aplastic anemia. Sequenced here: PBMCs from the stem cell graft donor, sampled from the stem cell graft. The V call is TRBV12-3 or TRBV12-4, the J call TRBJ1-1; 8 bases agree with TRBD1. CDR3 amino acids: CASSKQGVATEAFF. The CDR3 nucleotides read TGTGCCAGCAGTAAACAGGGGGTTGCCACTGAAGCTTTCTTT.